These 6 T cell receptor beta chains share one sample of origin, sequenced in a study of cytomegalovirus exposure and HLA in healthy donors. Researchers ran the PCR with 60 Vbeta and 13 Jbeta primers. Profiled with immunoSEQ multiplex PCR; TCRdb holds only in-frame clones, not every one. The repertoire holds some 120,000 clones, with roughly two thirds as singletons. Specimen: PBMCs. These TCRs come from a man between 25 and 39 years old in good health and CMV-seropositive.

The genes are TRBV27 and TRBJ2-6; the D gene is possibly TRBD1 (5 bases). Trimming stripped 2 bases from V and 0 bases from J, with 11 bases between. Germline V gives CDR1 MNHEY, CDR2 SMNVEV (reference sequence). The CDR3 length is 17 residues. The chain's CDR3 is CASSLNGHYSGANVLTF. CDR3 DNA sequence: TGTGCCAGCAGTTTAAACGGACACTACTCTGGGGCCAACGTCCTGACTTTC.

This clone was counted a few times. The CDR3 DNA sequence: TGTGCCAGCAGCAAAGCCCCCCCGGGACAGGTGACTCGTGGAGAGAACTACGAGCAGTACTTC. Its protein is CASSKAPPGQVTRGENYEQYF. The chain links TRBV21-1 to TRBJ2-7; TRBD1, the table's D call, was not compared with the DNA. TRBV21-1 is described as a pseudogene. The CDR3 totals 21 residues.

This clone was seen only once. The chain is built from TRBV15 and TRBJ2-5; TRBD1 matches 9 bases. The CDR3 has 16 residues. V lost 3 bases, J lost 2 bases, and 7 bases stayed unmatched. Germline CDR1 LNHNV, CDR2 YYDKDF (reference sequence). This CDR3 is CATSRATGGRQETQYF. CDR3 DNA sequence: TGTGCCACCAGCAGGGCGACAGGGGGTAGACAAGAGACCCAGTACTTC.

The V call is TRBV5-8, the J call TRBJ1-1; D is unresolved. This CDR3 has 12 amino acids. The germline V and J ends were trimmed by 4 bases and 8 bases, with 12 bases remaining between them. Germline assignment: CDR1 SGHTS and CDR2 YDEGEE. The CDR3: CASSLLRWEAFF. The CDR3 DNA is TGTGCCAGCAGCCTATTGAGGTGGGAAGCTTTCTTT.

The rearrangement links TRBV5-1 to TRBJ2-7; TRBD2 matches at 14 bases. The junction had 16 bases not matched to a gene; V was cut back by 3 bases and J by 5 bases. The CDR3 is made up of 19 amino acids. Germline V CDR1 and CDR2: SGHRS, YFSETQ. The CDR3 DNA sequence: TGCGCCAGCAGCTGGGGACTAGCGGGGGACCCCTTCGGTGGCGACGAGCAGTACTTC. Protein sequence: CASSWGLAGDPFGGDEQYF.

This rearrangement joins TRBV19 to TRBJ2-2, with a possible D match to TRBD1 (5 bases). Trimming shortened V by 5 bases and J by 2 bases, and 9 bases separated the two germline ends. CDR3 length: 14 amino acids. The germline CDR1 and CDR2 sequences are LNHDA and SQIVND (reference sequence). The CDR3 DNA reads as TGTGCCAGTAGTCCGACAGTAAACACCGGGGAGCTGTTTTTT. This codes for CASSPTVNTGELFF.